The source of this T cell receptor (beta chain) is a study of T cells in Graves' hyperthyroidism and ophthalmopathy. Study observations and caveats: Most expanded thyroid clonotypes above 0.001 recurred in blood.

Trimming shortened V by 5 bases and J by 2 bases, and 13 bases separated the two germline ends. Germline lookup yields CDR1 SGHVS and CDR2 FQNEAQ. This CDR3 has 14 residues. This clonotype was observed many times. What it recognizes is unknown. Exclusion followed for patients with uncontrolled infection, other autoimmune disease, pregnancy or lactation. Every diagnosis used clinical symptoms, serum thyroxine and TRAb, thyroid ultrasound and orbital computed tomography. Isolation of PBMCs was performed on around 9.7 ml fresh peripheral blood. The TCR beta CDR3 regions underwent amplification using RNA transcripts as the source. With the HTBI primer set, the TCR CDR3 went through a first round of RT-PCR. TCRdb used MiXCR to reprocess the multiplex PCR reads, holding one entry per CDR3 protein. The profile shows around 300,000 distinct CDR3 sequences, roughly 20% of them singletons.

The chain links TRBV7-8 to TRBJ2-7, with D perhaps TRBD1 or TRBD2 (6 bases each). This sequence was found in a middle-aged man with Graves' ophthalmopathy. Sequenced sample: blood. The DNA of the CDR3 is TGTGCCAGCAGCCCCATAGGGGGGACCTACGAGCAGTACTTC. Its protein is CASSPIGGTYEQYF.